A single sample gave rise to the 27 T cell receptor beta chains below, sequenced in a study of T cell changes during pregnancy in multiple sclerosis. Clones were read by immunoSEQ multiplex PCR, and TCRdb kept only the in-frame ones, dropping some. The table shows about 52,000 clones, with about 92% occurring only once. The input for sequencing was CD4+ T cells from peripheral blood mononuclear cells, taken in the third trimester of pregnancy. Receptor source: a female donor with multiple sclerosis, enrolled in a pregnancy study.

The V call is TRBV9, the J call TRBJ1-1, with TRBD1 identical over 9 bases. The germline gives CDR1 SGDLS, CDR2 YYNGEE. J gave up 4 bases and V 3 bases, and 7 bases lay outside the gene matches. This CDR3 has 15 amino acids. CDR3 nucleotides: TGTGCCAGCAGCGGAAACAGGGGGCGGGGCACTGAAGCTTTCTTT. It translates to CASSGNRGRGTEAFF.

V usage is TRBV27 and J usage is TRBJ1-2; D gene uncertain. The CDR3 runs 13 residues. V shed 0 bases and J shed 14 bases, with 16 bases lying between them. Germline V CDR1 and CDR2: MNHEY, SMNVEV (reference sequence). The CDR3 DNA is TGTGCCAGCAGTTTATCATCGGGGAAGGTATTTACCTTC. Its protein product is CASSLSSGKVFTF.

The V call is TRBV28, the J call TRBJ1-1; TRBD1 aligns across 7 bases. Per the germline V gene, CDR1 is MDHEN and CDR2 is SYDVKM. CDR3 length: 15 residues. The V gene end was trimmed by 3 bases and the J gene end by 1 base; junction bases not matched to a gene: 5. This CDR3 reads CASSFLGQPNTEAFF. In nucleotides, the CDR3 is TGTGCCAGCAGTTTTTTGGGACAGCCGAACACTGAAGCTTTCTTT.

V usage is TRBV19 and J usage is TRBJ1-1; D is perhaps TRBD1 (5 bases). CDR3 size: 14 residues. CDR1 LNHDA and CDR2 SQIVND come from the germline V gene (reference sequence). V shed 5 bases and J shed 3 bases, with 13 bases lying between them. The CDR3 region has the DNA TGTGCCAGTAGTCAACAGGCGGGGGACACTGAAGCTTTCTTT. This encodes CASSQQAGDTEAFF.

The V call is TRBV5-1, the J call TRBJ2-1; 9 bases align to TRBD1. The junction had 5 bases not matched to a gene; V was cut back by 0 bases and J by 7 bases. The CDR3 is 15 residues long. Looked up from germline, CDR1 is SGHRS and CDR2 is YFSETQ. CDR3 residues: CASSLGTGVSNEQFF. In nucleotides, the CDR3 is TGCGCCAGCAGCTTGGGGACAGGGGTATCGAATGAGCAGTTCTTC.

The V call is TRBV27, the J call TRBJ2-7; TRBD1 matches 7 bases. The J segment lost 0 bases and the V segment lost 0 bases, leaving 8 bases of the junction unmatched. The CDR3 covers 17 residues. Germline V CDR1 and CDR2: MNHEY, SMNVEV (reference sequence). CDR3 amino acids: CASSLSRGQPGSYEQYF. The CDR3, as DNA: TGTGCCAGCAGTTTATCGAGGGGACAGCCCGGCTCCTACGAGCAGTACTTC.

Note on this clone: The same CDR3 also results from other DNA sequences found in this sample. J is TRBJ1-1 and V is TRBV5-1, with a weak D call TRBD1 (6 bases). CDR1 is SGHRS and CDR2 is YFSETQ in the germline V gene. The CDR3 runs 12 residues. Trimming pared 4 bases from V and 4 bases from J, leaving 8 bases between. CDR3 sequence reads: CASSRGGTEAFF. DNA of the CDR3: TGCGCCAGCAGCCGAGGGGGCACTGAAGCTTTCTTT.

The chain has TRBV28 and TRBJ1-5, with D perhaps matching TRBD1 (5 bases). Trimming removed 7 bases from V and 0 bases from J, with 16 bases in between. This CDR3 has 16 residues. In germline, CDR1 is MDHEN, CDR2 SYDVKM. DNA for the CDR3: TGTGCCAGCAACCAACGCAGGGCTGATAGCAATCAGCCCCAGCATTTT. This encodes CASNQRRADSNQPQHF.

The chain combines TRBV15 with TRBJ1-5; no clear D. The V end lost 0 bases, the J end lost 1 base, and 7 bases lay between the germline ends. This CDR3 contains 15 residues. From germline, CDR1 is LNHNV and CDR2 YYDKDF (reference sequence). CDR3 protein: CATSRDRYSNQPQHF. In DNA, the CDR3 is TGTGCCACCAGCAGAGACAGGTACAGCAATCAGCCCCAGCATTTT.

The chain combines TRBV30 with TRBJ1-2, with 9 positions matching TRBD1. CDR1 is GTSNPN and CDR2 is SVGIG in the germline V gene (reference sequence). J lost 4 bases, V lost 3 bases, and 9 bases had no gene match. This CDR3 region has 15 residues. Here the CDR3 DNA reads TGTGCCTGGAGCCCCCCGGGACAGGGACGCTATGGCTACACCTTC. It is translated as CAWSPPGQGRYGYTF. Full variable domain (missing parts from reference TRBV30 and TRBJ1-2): SQTIHQWPATLVQPVGSPLSLECTVEGTSNPNLYWYRQAAGRGLQLLFYSVGIGQISSEVPQNLSASRPQDRQFILSSKKLLLSDSGFYLCAWSPPGQGRYGYTFGSGTRLTVV.

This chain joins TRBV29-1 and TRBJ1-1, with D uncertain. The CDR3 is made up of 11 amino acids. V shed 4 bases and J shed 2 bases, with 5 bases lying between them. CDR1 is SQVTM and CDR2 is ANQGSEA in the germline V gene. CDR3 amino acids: CSVGVNTEAFF. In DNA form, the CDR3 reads TGCAGCGTTGGAGTAAACACTGAAGCTTTCTTT.

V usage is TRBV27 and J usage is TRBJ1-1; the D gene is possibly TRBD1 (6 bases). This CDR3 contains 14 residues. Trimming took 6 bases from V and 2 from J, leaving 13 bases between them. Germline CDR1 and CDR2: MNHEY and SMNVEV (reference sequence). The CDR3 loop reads CASRIRDTNTEAFF. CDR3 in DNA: TGTGCCAGCAGAATCCGGGACACCAACACTGAAGCTTTCTTT.

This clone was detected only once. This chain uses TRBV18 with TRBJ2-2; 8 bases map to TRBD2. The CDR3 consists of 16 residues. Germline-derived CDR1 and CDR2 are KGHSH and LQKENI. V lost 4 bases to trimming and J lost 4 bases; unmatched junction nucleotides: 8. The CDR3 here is CASSQTGGRFTGELFF. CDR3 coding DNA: TGTGCCAGCTCACAAACGGGAGGGAGATTCACCGGGGAGCTGTTTTTT.

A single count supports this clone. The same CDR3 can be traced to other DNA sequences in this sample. The CDR3, as DNA: TGTGCCTGGAGTGTTTCATATGGCTACACCTTC. Its translation: CAWSVSYGYTF. The chain has TRBV30 and TRBJ1-2; D is undetermined. CDR1 is GTSNPN and CDR2 is SVGIG in the germline V gene (reference sequence). V was shortened by 0 bases and J by 5 bases, with 4 bases between the two germline ends. CDR3 length equals 11 residues.

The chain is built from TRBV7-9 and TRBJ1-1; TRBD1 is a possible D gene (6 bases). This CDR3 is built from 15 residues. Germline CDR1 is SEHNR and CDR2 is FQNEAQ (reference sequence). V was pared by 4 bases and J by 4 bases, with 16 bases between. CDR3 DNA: TGTGCCAGCAGCTCGGTCTCAGGGGAGGGCACTGAAGCTTTCTTT. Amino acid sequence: CASSSVSGEGTEAFF.

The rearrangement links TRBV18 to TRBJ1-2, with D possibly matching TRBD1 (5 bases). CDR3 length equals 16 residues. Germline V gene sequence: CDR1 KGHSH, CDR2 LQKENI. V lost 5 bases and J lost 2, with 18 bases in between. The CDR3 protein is CASSEDSPPSNYGYTF. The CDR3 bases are TGTGCCAGCTCAGAAGACAGCCCTCCATCAAACTATGGCTACACCTTC.

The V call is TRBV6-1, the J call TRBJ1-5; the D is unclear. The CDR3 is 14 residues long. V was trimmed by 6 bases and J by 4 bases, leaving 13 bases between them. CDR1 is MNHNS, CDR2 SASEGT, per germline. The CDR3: CASRELERNQPQHF. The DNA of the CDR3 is TGTGCCAGCAGGGAGTTGGAGAGGAATCAGCCCCAGCATTTT.

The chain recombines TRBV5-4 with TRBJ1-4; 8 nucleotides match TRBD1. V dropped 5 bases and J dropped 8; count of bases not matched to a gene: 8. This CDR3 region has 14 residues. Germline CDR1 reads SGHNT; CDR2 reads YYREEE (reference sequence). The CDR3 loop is CASRVQGAGEKLFF. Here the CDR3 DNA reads TGTGCCAGCAGGGTGCAGGGGGCGGGCGAAAAACTGTTTTTT.

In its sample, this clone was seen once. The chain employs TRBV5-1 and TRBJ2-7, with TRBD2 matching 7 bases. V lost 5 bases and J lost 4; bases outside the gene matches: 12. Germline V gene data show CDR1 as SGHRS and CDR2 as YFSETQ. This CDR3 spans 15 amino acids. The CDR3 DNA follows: TGCGCCAGCAGGGGGGGGGACGGCGTCTCATACGAGCAGTACTTC. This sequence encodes CASRGGDGVSYEQYF.

The CDR3 reads CASSGTGLSSYNEQFF. Written as DNA, the CDR3 is TGCGCCAGCAGCGGGACAGGCCTTAGCTCCTACAATGAGCAGTTCTTC. J is TRBJ2-1 and V is TRBV5-1; 8 positions agree with TRBD1. The CDR3 extends over 16 amino acids. The germline V gene encodes CDR1 SGHRS and CDR2 YFSETQ. V lost 4 bases and J lost 0; bases outside the gene matches: 6.

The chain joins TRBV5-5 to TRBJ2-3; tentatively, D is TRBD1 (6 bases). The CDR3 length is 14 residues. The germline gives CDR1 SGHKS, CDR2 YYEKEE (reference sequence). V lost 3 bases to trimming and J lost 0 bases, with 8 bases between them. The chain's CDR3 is CASSSGQSTDTQYF. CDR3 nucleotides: TGTGCCAGCAGCTCCGGACAGAGCACAGATACGCAGTATTTT. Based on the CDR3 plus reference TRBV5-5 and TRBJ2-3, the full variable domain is DAGVTQSPTHLIKTRGQQVTLRCSPISGHKSVSWYQQVLGQGPQFIFQYYEKEERGRGNFPDRFSARQFPNYSSELNVNALLLGDSALYLCASSSGQSTDTQYFGPGTRLTVL.

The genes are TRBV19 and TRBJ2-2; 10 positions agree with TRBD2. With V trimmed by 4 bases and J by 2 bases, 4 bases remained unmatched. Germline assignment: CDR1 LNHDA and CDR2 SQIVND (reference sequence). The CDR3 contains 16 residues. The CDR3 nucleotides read TGTGCCAGTAGTACGGGACTAGCGCCTAACACCGGGGAGCTGTTTTTT. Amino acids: CASSTGLAPNTGELFF.

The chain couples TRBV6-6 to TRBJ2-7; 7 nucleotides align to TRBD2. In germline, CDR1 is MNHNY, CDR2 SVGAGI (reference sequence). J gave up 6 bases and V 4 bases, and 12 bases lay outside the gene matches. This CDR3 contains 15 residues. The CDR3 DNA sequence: TGTGCCAGCAGTTCCCCTCCGCGGGAGATATTCGAGCAGTACTTC. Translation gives CASSSPPREIFEQYF.

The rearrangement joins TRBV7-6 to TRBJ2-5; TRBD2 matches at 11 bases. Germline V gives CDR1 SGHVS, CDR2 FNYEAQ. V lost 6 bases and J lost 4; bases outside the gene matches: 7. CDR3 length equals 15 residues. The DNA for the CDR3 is TGTGCCAGCAGTGCTAGCGGGAGGACTGGAGAGACCCAGTACTTC. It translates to CASSASGRTGETQYF.

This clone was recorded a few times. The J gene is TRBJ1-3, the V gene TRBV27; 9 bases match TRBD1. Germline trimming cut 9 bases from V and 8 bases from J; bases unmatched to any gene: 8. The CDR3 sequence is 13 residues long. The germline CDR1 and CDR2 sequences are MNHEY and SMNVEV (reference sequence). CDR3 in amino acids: CASKGQGTDTIYF. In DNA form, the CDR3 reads TGTGCCAGTAAGGGACAGGGAACTGACACCATATATTTT.

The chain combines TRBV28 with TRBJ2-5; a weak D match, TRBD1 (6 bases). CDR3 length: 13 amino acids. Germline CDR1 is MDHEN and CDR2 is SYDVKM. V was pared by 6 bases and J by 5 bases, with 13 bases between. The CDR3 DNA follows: TGTGCCAGCAGGACACAGGGATCGGAGACCCAGTACTTC. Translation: CASRTQGSETQYF.

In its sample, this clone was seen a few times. The CDR3: CASSVATGYNEKLFF. CDR3 DNA: TGTGCCAGCAGCGTAGCAACGGGTTATAATGAAAAACTGTTTTTT. The V and J genes are TRBV9 and TRBJ1-4, with unresolved D. CDR3 length equals 15 residues. Trimming stripped 0 bases from V and 4 bases from J, with 10 bases between. Per the germline V gene, CDR1 is SGDLS and CDR2 is YYNGEE.